The T cell receptor (beta chain) under discussion was sequenced for a study of CD8+CD57+ T cells in acquired aplastic anemia (dated by TCRdb to the late 2010s). Regarding the study in general: On average, sorted CD4+ and CD8+ cells yielded 2.5 to 3.5 ug of extracted DNA, with a range of about 0.19 to 30 ug. For healthy donor samples, the average read count was around 10 million for CD4+ cells and 11.0 million for CD8+ cells. Broader findings and caveats from the paper: About 28 CD8+ CDR3 sequences were found in both patients and controls but appeared to be highly expressed in patients and within the immunodominant clones of the patients. CD8+ Simpson's diversity did not differ significantly between patients and healthy controls (P=0.060).

Genomic DNA was used as template for profiling of TCR beta VDJ combinations and CDR3 sequences. An Illumina HiSeq 2000 was used for TCR repertoire sequencing. Per the source publication's procedure: TRBV/TRBJ rearrangement plots, CDR3 size and DJ length profiles, and Simpson's diversity index were used to evaluate the repertoires. Whichever DNA sequence was most abundant in the deep sequencing data was defined as the immunodominant clone. CDR3 amino acid sequences were checked for sharing between subjects and were compared against published repertoires and the VDJdb database. Clones were called with MiXCR by TCRdb after fastp trimmed the public reads at Q25, and only in-frame beta chains were retained. One record per CDR3 amino acid sequence lists the most common genes and DNA. The V and J calls were determined by TCRdb, not by the authors. For this sample the table gives roughly 180,000 distinct CDR3 sequences, of which around half were detected only once. The ten biggest clones cover approximately 2.9% of the sample.

A few counts support this clonotype. Its recognized antigen is unknown. No much larger clonotype is one base removed from it; base qualities were not supplied. The germline V gene gives CDR1 as MNHNS and CDR2 as SASEGT. Cut back by 6 bases and 1 base, the V and J ends lie 20 bases apart. The CDR3, from cysteine to phenylalanine, totals 17 residues. This entry keeps only the CDR3 DNA: 51 bases, framed from base 1. In this study, sorted CD4+ and CD8+ T cells from the blood of healthy subjects and of severe aplastic anemia patients had their TCR repertoires deep-sequenced. Ficoll-Paque density gradient centrifugation was used to isolate peripheral blood mononuclear cells. CD4+ and CD8+ T cells were sorted by FACS or magnetic beads before DNA extraction.

The specimen was sorted CD4+, CD8+, or CD8+CD57+ T cells (not recorded which) from PBMCs. The chain couples TRBV6-1 to TRBJ2-3, with the identity of the D gene unclear. This sequence originates from a human donor in good health. CDR3 sequence: CASSSIRTPVGTDTQYF. The DNA sequence is given as TGTGCCAGCAGCTCTATTAGAACCCCAGTCGGCACAGATACGCAGTATTTT.